The source of this T cell receptor beta chain is a study of neurological immune-mediated disorders. Unsorted libraries were generated from 2 million PBMCs held at -80 degrees C. The CDR3 loop spans 14 amino acids. Germline values: CDR1 SGHRS, CDR2 YFSETQ. V gave up 1 base and J gave up 4 bases, with 9 bases separating them. Study-wide points: Grouping of repertoires by phylogeny put those of 18 of 34 multiple sclerosis patients into a single related-CDR3 cluster, a possible signature. Expanded clones shared no CDR3 amino acid sequences across subjects, suggesting private repertoires in all groups.

Many counts were recorded for this clonotype. The antigen remains unidentified. Each TCR transcript was tagged with a 10-nucleotide random UMI during 5'RACE. TCRdb reprocessed the 5' RACE reads with MiXCR, giving one entry per CDR3 protein. The data contain just over 95,000 distinct CDR3 sequences, 3% to 4% of them singletons. The sample consisted of PBMCs. The TCR sequence derives from a woman under 30 with multiple sclerosis. The rearrangement joins TRBV5-1 to TRBJ1-5, with no clear D. As DNA, the CDR3 is TGCGCCAGCAGCTTGAGTTCCCCAAATCAGCCCCAGCATTTT. Its translation: CASSLSSPNQPQHF.